What follows describes a single T cell receptor beta chain. Antigen specificity is unknown. The data belong to a study of cytomegalovirus exposure and HLA in healthy donors. Study-level information: 81% of 350 to 400 genotyped donors fell in the Caucasian-associated ancestry cluster.

Whole-study findings and limits: When the data were analyzed later, several of the most significant clusters appeared to be linked to common viral pathogens.

Primers included in the PCR were 60 Vbeta and 13 Jbeta primers. The table came from immunoSEQ multiplex PCR; TCRdb's copy has only in-frame clones and leaves some out. The sample lists around 99,000 clones; roughly 69% were seen once. Sequencing was performed on PBMCs. The receptor was derived from a woman aged 70-85 years in good health and CMV-seropositive.

The CDR3 spells CASSFGLRGPRLGNIQYF. CDR3 in DNA: TGTGCCAGCAGCTTCGGTCTGAGGGGGCCCCGCCTGGGAAACATTCAGTACTTC. The chain joins TRBV7-2 to TRBJ2-4; TRBD1 agrees at 7 bases. CDR1 and CDR2 from the germline V gene are SGHTA and FQGNSA. V gave up 3 bases and J gave up 6 bases; unmatched junction bases: 17. The CDR3 is 18 amino acids.